The 27 T cell receptor beta chains presented below share a single source sample, sequenced in a study of beta chain features in type 1 diabetes. Expressed TCRB transcripts were sequenced, since all the RNA that had been isolated was reverse transcribed. Clones were sequenced by immunoSEQ multiplex PCR, and TCRdb holds only the in-frame ones, with some missing. The table has 500,000 to 700,000 clones, about a sixth seen once. Sequenced sample: naive CD4+ T cells from blood. The receptors here all came from a man between 18 and 35 years old in good health.

This clone was found a few times. The chain uses TRBV4-2 and TRBJ1-2; a weak D match, TRBD1 (6 bases). The V gene lost 9 bases and the J gene lost 8 bases, with 25 bases spanning the gap. The CDR3 length is 15 residues. CDR1 is LGHNA, CDR2 YNFKEQ, per germline. This CDR3 is CASRPSTGTPRGYTF. For the CDR3, the DNA is TGTGCCAGTAGGCCGTCTACTGGGACACCTCGGGGCTACACCTTC.

The rearrangement joins TRBV27 to TRBJ2-2; no reliable D call. V lost 2 bases to trimming and J lost 4 bases, with 8 bases between them. From germline, CDR1 is MNHEY and CDR2 SMNVEV (reference sequence). The CDR3 sequence is 14 residues long. The CDR3 protein is CASSLLQGTGELFF. The CDR3 DNA reads TGTGCCAGCAGTTTACTCCAAGGCACCGGGGAGCTGTTTTTT.

The chain couples TRBV27 to TRBJ1-5; a weak D match, TRBD1 (6 bases). The CDR3 runs 15 residues. Trimming shortened V by 5 bases and J by 0 bases, and 11 bases separated the two germline ends. Germline assignment: CDR1 MNHEY and CDR2 SMNVEV (reference sequence). CDR3 coding DNA: TGTGCCAGCAGTGGACAGTCCAATAGCAATCAGCCCCAGCATTTT. Encoded protein: CASSGQSNSNQPQHF.

This clone was detected only a few times. This chain links TRBV10-3 with TRBJ2-5; TRBD1 agrees at 11 bases. This CDR3 region has 14 residues. Germline V gene sequence: CDR1 ENHRY, CDR2 SYGVKD. After removal of 4 bases from V and 5 bases from J, the junction contained 3 bases not matched to a gene. In DNA, the CDR3 is TGTGCCATCAGTGGGACAGGGGGCTCGGAGACCCAGTACTTC. This translates into CAISGTGGSETQYF.

This clone has only a few counts. V and J are TRBV19 and TRBJ1-4; D not resolved. V dropped 0 bases and J dropped 4 bases, with 12 bases sitting between them. The CDR3 length is 16 residues. CDR1 and CDR2 (germline): LNHDA, SQIVND (reference sequence). In nucleotides, the CDR3 is TGTGCCAGTAGTATAGATCGGCGTCGGATTAATGAAAAACTGTTTTTT. Amino acids: CASSIDRRRINEKLFF.

This clone was picked up a small number of times. This rearrangement joins TRBV7-9 to TRBJ1-5, with 9 bases that match TRBD1. The CDR3 has 15 amino acids. V lost 1 base, J lost 3 bases, and 1 base stayed unmatched. Germline V lookup: CDR1 SEHNR, CDR2 FQNEAQ (reference sequence). CDR3 DNA: TGTGCCAGCAGCTTAGGGGACAGGGACAATCAGCCCCAGCATTTT. It is translated as CASSLGDRDNQPQHF.

This clone came up a few times. This chain connects TRBV2 to TRBJ1-5; 7 nucleotides align to TRBD1. V lost 4 bases to trimming and J lost 6 bases; unmatched junction nucleotides: 9. Germline CDR1 reads SNHLY; CDR2 reads FYNNEI. CDR3 length: 15 residues. CDR3 residues: CASSVERGGGQPQHF. The CDR3 region has the DNA TGTGCCAGCAGTGTGGAGCGAGGGGGCGGTCAGCCCCAGCATTTT.

The rearrangement uses TRBV15 and TRBJ1-2; D possibly corresponds to TRBD1 (6 bases). The V and J ends lost 0 bases and 5 bases respectively, with 10 bases between them. This CDR3 spans 14 amino acids. In germline, CDR1 is LNHNV, CDR2 YYDKDF (reference sequence). DNA of the CDR3: TGTGCCACCAGCAGAGATAGGACAGTTTATGGCTACACCTTC. Translation gives CATSRDRTVYGYTF.

V and J are TRBV14 and TRBJ1-2; D perhaps matches TRBD1 (5 bases). The length of the CDR3 is 16 residues. The germline gives CDR1 SGHDN, CDR2 FVKESK. The V and J ends lost 0 bases and 3 bases respectively, with 14 bases between them. In nucleotides, the CDR3 is TGTGCCAGCAGCCAAGACCGGTCCGGGACCTACTATGGCTACACCTTC. It translates to CASSQDRSGTYYGYTF.

The gene calls are TRBV15 and TRBJ1-5; 10 bases line up with TRBD1. This CDR3 contains 16 residues. With V trimmed by 5 bases and J by 11 bases, 15 bases remained unmatched. Germline lookup yields CDR1 LNHNV and CDR2 YYDKDF (reference sequence). DNA of the CDR3: TGTGCCACCAGCGTCCGAACCGGGACAGGGGATCGCGCCCAGCATTTT. It translates to CATSVRTGTGDRAQHF.

CDR3 nucleotides: TGCGCCAGCAGCCCCCCCCAAGAGACCCAGTACTTC. Translated: CASSPPQETQYF. V and J are TRBV4-1 and TRBJ2-5; D remains ambiguous. Germline CDR1 and CDR2: MGHRA and YSYEKL. This CDR3 is 12 amino acids long. V lost 4 bases to trimming and J lost 1 base, with 4 bases between them.

This clone was seen a few times. CDR3 in amino acids: CSVGGQNSYNEQFF. The DNA of the CDR3 is TGCAGCGTTGGGGGACAGAACTCCTACAATGAGCAGTTCTTC. V gene TRBV29-1 combines with J gene TRBJ2-1; 7 bases match TRBD1. Germline V gene data show CDR1 as SQVTM and CDR2 as ANQGSEA. The J segment lost 0 bases and the V segment lost 4 bases, leaving 3 bases of the junction unmatched. This CDR3 spans 14 amino acids.

This clone has only a few counts. The V call is TRBV15, the J call TRBJ2-1; TRBD2 is a possible D gene (6 bases). V lost 0 bases to trimming and J lost 6 bases, with 15 bases between them. The germline V gene encodes CDR1 LNHNV and CDR2 YYDKDF (reference sequence). This CDR3 comprises 16 residues. CDR3 amino acids: CATSRDLAGSSNEQFF. CDR3 in DNA: TGTGCCACCAGCAGAGATCTTGCGGGGTCATCCAATGAGCAGTTCTTC.

This clone was observed a handful of times. The V gene is TRBV7-9, the J gene TRBJ2-6; 11 positions match TRBD1. Germline V gene sequence: CDR1 SEHNR, CDR2 FQNEAQ (reference sequence). This CDR3 has 17 residues. Losses at the gene ends were 3 bases for V and 3 bases for J; bases not matched to a gene: 4. For the CDR3, the DNA is TGTGCCAGCAGCTTCAGGACAGGGGGCTTTGGGGCCAACGTCCTGACTTTC. The encoded protein is CASSFRTGGFGANVLTF. Variable domain in full (rest from reference TRBV7-9 and TRBJ2-6): DTGVSQNPRHKITKRGQNVTFRCDPISEHNRLYWYRQTLGQGPEFLTYFQNEAQLEKSRLLSDRFSAERPKGSFSTLEIQRTEQGDSAMYLCASSFRTGGFGANVLTFGAGSRLTVL.

This clone was detected only a few times. The CDR3 nucleotides are TGTGCCAGCAGCTTAGCGCTTAGCGGGGGGCGGGCAGATACGCAGTATTTT. This encodes CASSLALSGGRADTQYF. The rearrangement uses TRBV7-2 and TRBJ2-3; the match to TRBD2 covers 10 bases. With V trimmed by 0 bases and J by 4 bases, 7 bases remained unmatched. The CDR3 spans 17 residues. Germline CDR1 SGHTA, CDR2 FQGNSA.

This chain joins TRBV11-2 and TRBJ2-1; D not certain. Germline V gene lookup returns CDR1 SGHAT and CDR2 FQNNGV. Trimming stripped 0 bases from V and 15 bases from J, with 15 bases between. This CDR3 is 13 amino acids long. CDR3 sequence (DNA): TGTGCCAGCAGCTTAGAAGTTCGGTTTGCTCGGTTCTTC. It specifies CASSLEVRFARFF.

The CDR3 nucleotides are TGTGCCAGTAAGGTACTTCGCTCCTACAATGAGCAGTTCTTC. Protein sequence: CASKVLRSYNEQFF. V is TRBV11-2 and J is TRBJ2-1; D unresolved. In germline, CDR1 is SGHAT, CDR2 FQNNGV. The CDR3 has 14 residues. The V gene lost 9 bases and the J gene lost 0 bases, with 12 bases spanning the gap.

This clone was found a few times. J is TRBJ2-7 and V is TRBV28; TRBD1 agrees at 7 bases. Looked up from germline, CDR1 is MDHEN and CDR2 is SYDVKM. V lost 10 bases, J lost 0 bases, and 3 bases stayed unmatched. This CDR3 has 12 amino acids. The CDR3 is CATYRGSYEQYF. In DNA form, the CDR3 reads TGTGCCACCTACAGGGGCTCCTACGAGCAGTACTTC. Supplemented by reference TRBV28 and TRBJ2-7, the full variable domain reads DVKVTQSSRYLVKRTGEKVFLECVQDMDHENMFWYRQDPGLGLRLIYFSYDVKMKEKGDIPEGYSVSREKKERFSLILESASTNQTSMYLCATYRGSYEQYFGPGTRLTVT.

The table lists this clone with a few counts. CDR3 region: CASSSRQGRNTEAFF. The CDR3 DNA sequence: TGTGCCAGCAGCTCGCGACAGGGGCGGAACACTGAAGCTTTCTTT. This rearrangement joins TRBV7-2 to TRBJ1-1, with 8 bases fitting TRBD1. The CDR3 runs 15 residues. Per germline, CDR1 SGHTA and CDR2 FQGNSA. V shed 4 bases, J shed 1 base, and the junction held 5 bases outside the gene matches.

This clone was counted only a few times. The chain couples TRBV23-1 to TRBJ2-2, with D possibly matching TRBD2 (6 bases). TRBV23-1 counts as an open reading frame of uncertain function. This CDR3 comprises 18 residues. Trimming removed 0 bases from V and 5 bases from J, with 19 bases in between. The CDR3 region is CASSQSEGQGQGTGELFF. The DNA for the CDR3 is TGCGCCAGCAGTCAATCGGAGGGGCAGGGCCAGGGTACCGGGGAGCTGTTTTTT.

CDR3 protein: CASGPPGGQPQHF. The CDR3 region has the DNA TGTGCCAGCGGTCCCCCCGGGGGGCAGCCCCAGCATTTT. The chain uses TRBV7-9 and TRBJ1-5, with a tentative D call TRBD1 (5 bases). V lost 8 bases, J lost 7 bases, and 15 bases lay in between. The V gene's germline CDR1 is SEHNR and CDR2 FQNEAQ (reference sequence). This CDR3 region has 13 residues.

This clone was detected only a few times. This rearrangement joins TRBV5-1 to TRBJ2-1; no clear D gene. Trimming removed 4 bases at V and 6 bases at J, with 17 bases between. CDR3 length: 15 amino acids. CDR1 is SGHRS, CDR2 YFSETQ, per germline. The CDR3 DNA sequence: TGCGCCAGCAGCCCGGGTCTTGGTTGGGGCAATGAGCAGTTCTTC. Encoded protein: CASSPGLGWGNEQFF.

The CDR3 is CASSQFSQPQETQYF. In DNA, the CDR3 is TGTGCCAGCAGCCAATTTAGTCAGCCCCAAGAGACCCAGTACTTC. This rearrangement joins TRBV16 to TRBJ2-5, with unresolved D. The CDR3 is made up of 15 amino acids. The V end was cut by 1 base, the J end by 1 base, with 10 bases between. CDR1 is KGHSY, CDR2 FQNENV, per germline.

This clone was counted a few times. This chain connects TRBV28 to TRBJ1-5; D gene unclear. Germline CDR1 and CDR2: MDHEN and SYDVKM. This CDR3 has 15 amino acids. The ends were cut back, 3 bases at V and 5 bases at J, with 14 bases in the middle. The CDR3 loop reads CASSFRRVRDQPQHF. Here the CDR3 DNA reads TGTGCCAGCAGTTTTAGGAGGGTACGGGATCAGCCCCAGCATTTT.

The rearrangement uses TRBV5-4 and TRBJ2-3; D gene unclear. Between the trimmed V and J ends, which lost 3 bases and 6 bases, there was a span of 5 bases. This CDR3 spans 11 amino acids. Germline V gene lookup returns CDR1 SGHNT and CDR2 YYREEE (reference sequence). As DNA, the CDR3 is TGTGCCAGCAGCTATGCGGATACGCAGTATTTT. Encoded protein: CASSYADTQYF.

V usage is TRBV9 and J usage is TRBJ2-5; 9 bases map to TRBD1. Germline CDR1 SGDLS, CDR2 YYNGEE. Trimming removed 4 bases from V and 1 base from J; junction bases left unmatched: 2. The CDR3 runs 14 residues. CDR3 protein: CASSMGQGQETQYF. The CDR3 DNA is TGTGCCAGCAGCATGGGACAGGGCCAAGAGACCCAGTACTTC.

A word on this clone: One end of the junction is discordant with germline, which a read error may explain. This chain links TRBV18 with TRBJ2-7, with a tentative D call TRBD1 (5 bases). The CDR3 extends over 13 amino acids. Looked up from germline, CDR1 is KGHSH and CDR2 is LQKENI. The CDR3: CASSPTQGAGSFF. DNA of the CDR3: TGTGCCAGCTCCCCCACCCAAGGCGCAGGGTCGTTCTTC.